Given below is one T cell receptor beta chain in context. A few counts support this clonotype. The target of this receptor is not known. The input lacks base qualities; no much larger clone sits a single base away. Receptors were amplified or captured by 5' RACE. The run used an Illumina HiSeq 2500. The second PCR ran for about 7 to 11 cycles and used a J-beta primer mix along with a sample-barcoded 5' primer. A template-switch 5' adaptor carrying 12 random nucleotides introduced a unique molecular identifier onto each TCR beta cDNA molecule. At least 3 million CDR3-containing paired-end reads were obtained from each sample. First-strand cDNA was synthesized from all RNA with the Mint cDNA synthesis kit, primed by a TRBC-specific oligonucleotide. Following uracil-DNA glycosylase treatment, all cDNA underwent a first 18-cycle PCR with the universal primers M1SS and BC2_uni_R. For the original study's pipeline: For normalization, 1 million high-quality reads, each with a distinct molecular identifier, were randomly selected from each sample. Instead of being binned into consensus sequences, reads that shared molecular identifiers were thrown out. MiTCR, run with a Q25 quality threshold and the strictest error-elimination algorithm, handled CDR3 identification, clonotype clustering and error correction. Lower-bound total TCR beta diversity was estimated with a nonparametric unseen species model using Euler transformation. TCRdb trimmed public reads at Q25 via fastp, called clones via MiXCR and kept in-frame beta chains. Rows are combined by CDR3 protein, so each entry shows the most common genes and DNA. It is TCRdb's table, rather than the study itself, that gives the V and J calls and clone size. This sample lists about 970,000 distinct CDR3 sequences; roughly 47% were detected once. Of the sample, over 20% is held by the ten largest clones.

The donors were 40 or so Caucasian individuals from Russia, aged roughly 6 to 90 years, who were systemically healthy. Ten milliliters of peripheral blood were drawn from each donor into EDTA-treated Vacutainer tubes. Ficoll-Paque density-gradient centrifugation was used to isolate PBMCs, with at least 7 million obtained per sample. Total RNA, at least 5 micrograms per sample, was extracted from PBMCs with Trizol reagent. Naive CD45RAhigh/CD27high T cell percentages were measured by flow cytometry on a PBMC aliquot from every donor. CDR1 is given as MNHEY and CDR2 as SVGAGI, both from the germline V gene. At the junction V is shortened by 5 bases and J by 2 bases; bases outside the gene matches: 6. From the cysteine through the phenylalanine, the CDR3 covers 14 amino acids. Of all the DNA, just the CDR3 is kept, 42 bases in frame from base 1. This record comes from a study of blood T cells in healthy people across ages (dated by TCRdb to the mid-2010s). About the investigation overall: In model experiments, template switching captured about one uniquely barcoded TCR beta cDNA molecule for every two T cells. To avoid experimental bias, donors of different ages were distributed randomly across sequencing lanes. The study analyzed two additional independent replicas of 1 million unique cDNA reads from the same blood draw for two donors, one aged 18 to 30 and one aged 80 or older. Age-related changes in TCR beta repertoire diversity were measured in the study by deep sequencing normalized with unique cDNA molecular identifiers. The donors were split into four age groups: young (average around 16 years), middle-aged (39), aged (over 55) and long-lived (under 85).

General study outcomes and caveats: A strong correlation was found between observed TCR beta diversity and the percentage of naive T cells measured by flow cytometry. As age increased, observed TCR beta diversity per million T cells dropped in a roughly linear way, and a significant reduction was already evident by age around 41. Compared with the aged group, the long-lived group had more naive CD4+ T cells, fewer expanded clones and increased TCR diversity, suggesting age selection. The CMV infection status of donors was not known, potentially confounding age-related changes in expanded clonotypes. Total diversity estimates from one million sequenced T cells were considered lower bounds and underestimates. Bulk unsorted PBMC profiling prevented conclusive comparison of naive and antigen-experienced compartments.

The sequence was collected from an older woman in good health. The specimen was blood. The rearranged chain carries TRBV6-5 and TRBJ2-7; TRBD1 agrees with 7 junctional bases. The bases read TGTGCCAGCAGTCGGACAGGCGCCACCTACGAGCAGTACTTC. Protein translation: CASSRTGATYEQYF.